Sequencing of this TCR beta chain was carried out in a study of radiation and T cells in renal cell carcinoma. Only in-frame clones appear in the TCRdb table, and some are missing; sequencing was by immunoSEQ multiplex PCR. The repertoire holds about 59,000 clones, approximately 84% seen once, with 6% to 8% in the top ten. Time point denoted: baseline pretreatment blood. The treatment: 15 Gy SBRT to primary tumor, nephrectomy 4 weeks later. The receptor was derived from a man between 60 and 75 years old with renal cell carcinoma. The material was blood, obtained from a patient whose treatment included radiotherapy and nephrectomy.

This CDR3 is CASTSGGGTDTQYF. CDR3 nucleotide sequence: TGTGCCAGTACTAGCGGGGGGGGTACAGATACGCAGTATTTT. The chain employs TRBV25-1 and TRBJ2-3; 13 bases agree with TRBD2. Germline CDR1 is MGHDK and CDR2 is SYGVNS. Trimming removed 9 bases from V and 3 bases from J; junction bases left unmatched: 3. This CDR3 comprises 14 residues.